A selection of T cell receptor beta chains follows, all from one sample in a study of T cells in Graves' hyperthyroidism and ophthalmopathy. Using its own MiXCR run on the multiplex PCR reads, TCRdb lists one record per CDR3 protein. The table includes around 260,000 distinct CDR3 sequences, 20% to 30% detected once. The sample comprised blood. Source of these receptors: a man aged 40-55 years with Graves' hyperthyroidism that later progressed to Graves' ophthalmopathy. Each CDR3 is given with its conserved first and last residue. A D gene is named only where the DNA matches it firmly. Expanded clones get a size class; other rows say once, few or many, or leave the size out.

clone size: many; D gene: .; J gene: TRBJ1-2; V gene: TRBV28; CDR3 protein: CASSLWEGYTF; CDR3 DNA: TGTGCCAGCAGTTTGTGGGAGGGCTACACCTTC
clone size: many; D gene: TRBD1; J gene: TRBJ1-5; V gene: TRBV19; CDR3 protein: CASNRDRGYQPQHF; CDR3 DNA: TGTGCCAGTAACCGGGACAGGGGGTATCAGCCCCAGCATTTT
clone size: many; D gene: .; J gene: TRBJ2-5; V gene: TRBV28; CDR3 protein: CASRPPGGAGKETQYF; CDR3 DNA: TGTGCCAGCAGACCGCCCGGGGGAGCGGGCAAAGAGACCCAGTACTTC
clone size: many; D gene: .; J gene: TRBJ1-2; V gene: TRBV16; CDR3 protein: CASSPTRYGYTF; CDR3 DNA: TGTGCCAGCAGTCCGACCCGCTATGGCTACACCTTC
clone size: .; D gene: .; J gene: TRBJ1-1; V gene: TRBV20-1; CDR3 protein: CSASGVGEAFF; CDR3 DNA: TGCAGTGCTAGTGGCGTCGGTGAAGCTTTCTTT
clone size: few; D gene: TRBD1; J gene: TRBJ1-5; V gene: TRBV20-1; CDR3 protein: CSARTGQANQPQHF; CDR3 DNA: TGCAGTGCTAGGACTGGACAGGCAAATCAGCCCCAGCATTTT
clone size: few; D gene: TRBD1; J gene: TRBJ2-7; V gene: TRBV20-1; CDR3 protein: CSARALTPGQGDYEQYF; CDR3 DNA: TGCAGTGCTAGAGCCTTGACCCCGGGACAGGGGGACTACGAGCAGTACTTC
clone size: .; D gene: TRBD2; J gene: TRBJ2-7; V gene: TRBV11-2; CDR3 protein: CASSSGLAGEGSYEQYF; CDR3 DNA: TGTGCCAGCAGCTCCGGACTAGCGGGAGAGGGGTCCTACGAGCAGTACTTC
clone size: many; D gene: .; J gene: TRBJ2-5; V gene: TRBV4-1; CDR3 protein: CASRLFWDREFGTQYF; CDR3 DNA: TGCGCCAGCAGATTGTTCTGGGACCGAGAGTTCGGGACCCAGTACTTC
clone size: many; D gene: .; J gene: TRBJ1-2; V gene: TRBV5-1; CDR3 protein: CASSLVGSFNYGYTF; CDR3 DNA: TGCGCCAGCAGCTTGGTGGGCAGCTTTAACTATGGCTACACCTTC
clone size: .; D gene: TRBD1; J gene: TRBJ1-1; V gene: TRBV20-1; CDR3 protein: CSARPGQVGEAFF; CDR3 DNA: TGCAGTGCTAGACCGGGACAGGTTGGTGAAGCTTTCTTT
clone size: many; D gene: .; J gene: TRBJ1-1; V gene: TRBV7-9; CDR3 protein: CASSLGPLVTEAFF; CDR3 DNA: TGTGCCAGCAGCTTAGGCCCCTTGGTCACTGAAGCTTTCTTT
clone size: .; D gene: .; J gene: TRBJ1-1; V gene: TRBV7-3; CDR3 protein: CASSSATNTEAFF; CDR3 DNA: TGTGCCAGCAGCTCTGCTACAAACACTGAAGCTTTCTTT
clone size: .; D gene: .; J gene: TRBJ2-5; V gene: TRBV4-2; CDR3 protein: CASSQDQNMGTQYF; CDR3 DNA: TGTGCCAGCAGCCAAGATCAGAATATGGGGACCCAGTACTTC
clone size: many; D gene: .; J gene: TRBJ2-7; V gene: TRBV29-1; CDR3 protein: CSVTPGGYEQYF; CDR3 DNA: TGCAGCGTTACTCCCGGGGGCTACGAGCAGTACTTC
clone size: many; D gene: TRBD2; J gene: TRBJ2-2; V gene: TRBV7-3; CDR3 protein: CASSFGLVDTGELFF; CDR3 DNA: TGTGCCAGCAGCTTCGGACTAGTAGACACCGGGGAGCTGTTTTTT
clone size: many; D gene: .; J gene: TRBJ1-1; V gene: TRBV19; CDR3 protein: CASSMQARDTEASF; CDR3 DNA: TGTGCCAGTAGTATGCAGGCCCGGGACACTGAAGCTTCCTTT
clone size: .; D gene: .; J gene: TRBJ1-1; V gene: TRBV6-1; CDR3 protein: CASGTQGLNTEAFF; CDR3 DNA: TGTGCCAGCGGGACACAGGGATTGAACACTGAAGCTTTCTTT
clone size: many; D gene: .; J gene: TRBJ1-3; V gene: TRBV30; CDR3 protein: CAWMHDSGNTIYF; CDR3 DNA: TGTGCCTGGATGCATGACTCTGGAAACACCATATATTTT
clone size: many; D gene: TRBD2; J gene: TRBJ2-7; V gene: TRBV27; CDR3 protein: CASSPVVGRFYEQYF; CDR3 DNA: TGTGCCAGCAGTCCCGTGGTCGGGAGGTTTTACGAGCAGTACTTC
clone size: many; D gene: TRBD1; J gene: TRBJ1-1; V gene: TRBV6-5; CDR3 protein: CASTRRDRENTEAFF; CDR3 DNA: TGTGCCAGCACCCGCCGGGACAGGGAGAACACTGAAGCTTTCTTT
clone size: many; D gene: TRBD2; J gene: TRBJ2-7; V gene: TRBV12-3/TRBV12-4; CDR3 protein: CASSLRTSGSYEQYF; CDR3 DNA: TGTGCCAGCAGTCTTCGGACTAGCGGGAGCTACGAGCAGTACTTC
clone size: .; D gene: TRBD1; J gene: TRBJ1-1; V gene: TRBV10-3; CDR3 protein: CATKGTGKWNTEAFF; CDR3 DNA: TGTGCCACCAAAGGGACAGGGAAATGGAACACTGAAGCTTTCTTT
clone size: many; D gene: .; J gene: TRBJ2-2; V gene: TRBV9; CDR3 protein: CASSPRVGGTGELFF; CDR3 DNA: TGTGCCAGCAGCCCCCGAGTGGGAGGCACCGGGGAGCTGTTTTTT
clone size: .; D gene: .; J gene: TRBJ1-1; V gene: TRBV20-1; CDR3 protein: CSARDTGRGNTEAFF; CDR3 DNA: TGCAGTGCTAGAGATACAGGAAGGGGGAACACTGAAGCTTTCTTT
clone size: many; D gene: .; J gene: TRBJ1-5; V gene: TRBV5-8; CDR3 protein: CASSLGVNQPQHF; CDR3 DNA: TGTGCCAGCAGCTTGGGGGTCAATCAGCCCCAGCATTTT
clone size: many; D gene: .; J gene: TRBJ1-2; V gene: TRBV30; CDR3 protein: CAWSRTYGYTF; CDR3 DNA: TGTGCCTGGAGTCGAACTTATGGCTACACCTTC
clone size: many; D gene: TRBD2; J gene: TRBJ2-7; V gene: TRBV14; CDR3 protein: CASSHASGSSYEQYF; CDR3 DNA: TGTGCCAGCAGCCACGCTAGCGGGAGCTCCTACGAGCAGTACTTC
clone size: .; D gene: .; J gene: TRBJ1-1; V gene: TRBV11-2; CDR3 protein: CASSLSPMNTEAFF; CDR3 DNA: TGTGCCAGCAGCTTATCCCCGATGAACACTGAAGCTTTCTTT
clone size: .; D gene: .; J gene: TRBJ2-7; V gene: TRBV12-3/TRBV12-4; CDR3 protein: CASSPGHSYEQYF; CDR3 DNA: TGTGCCAGCAGTCCGGGCCATTCCTACGAGCAGTACTTC
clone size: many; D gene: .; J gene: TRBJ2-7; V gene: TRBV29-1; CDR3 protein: CSVEERLAYSYEQYF; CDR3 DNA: TGCAGCGTTGAAGAGAGGCTAGCGTACTCCTACGAGCAGTACTTC
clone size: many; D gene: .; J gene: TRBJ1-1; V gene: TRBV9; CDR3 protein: CASSVVGGRGDTEAFF; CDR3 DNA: TGTGCCAGCAGCGTAGTTGGGGGGCGCGGGGACACTGAAGCTTTCTTT
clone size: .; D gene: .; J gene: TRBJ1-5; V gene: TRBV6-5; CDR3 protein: CASSYRQGNQPQHF; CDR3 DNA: TGTGCCAGCAGTTACCGGCAGGGTAATCAGCCCCAGCATTTT
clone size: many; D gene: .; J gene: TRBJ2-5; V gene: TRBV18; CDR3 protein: CASSPTGQETQYF; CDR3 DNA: TGTGCCAGCTCACCCACTGGACAAGAGACCCAATACTTC
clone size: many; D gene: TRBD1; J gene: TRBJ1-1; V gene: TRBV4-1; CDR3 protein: CASSQAGLQGANTEAFF; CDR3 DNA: TGCGCCAGCAGCCAAGCCGGATTACAGGGGGCAAACACTGAAGCTTTCTTT